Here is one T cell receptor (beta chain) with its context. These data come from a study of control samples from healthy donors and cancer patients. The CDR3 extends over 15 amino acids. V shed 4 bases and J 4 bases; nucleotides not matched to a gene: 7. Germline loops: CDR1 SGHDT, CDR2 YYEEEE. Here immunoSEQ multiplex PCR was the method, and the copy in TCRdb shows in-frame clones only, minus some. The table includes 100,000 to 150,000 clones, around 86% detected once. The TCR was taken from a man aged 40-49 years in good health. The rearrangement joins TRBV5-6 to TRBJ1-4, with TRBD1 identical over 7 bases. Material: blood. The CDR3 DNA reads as TGTGCCAGCAGCCCGACAGGGCTCTATAATGAAAAACTGTTTTTT. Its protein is CASSPTGLYNEKLFF. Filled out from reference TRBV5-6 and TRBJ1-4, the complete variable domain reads DAGVTQSPTHLIKTRGQQVTLRCSPKSGHDTVSWYQQALGQGPQFIFQYYEEEERQRGNFPDRFSGHQFPNYSSELNVNALLLGDSALYLCASSPTGLYNEKLFFGSGTQLSVL.